One sample yielded the 25 T cell receptor beta chains listed below, sequenced in a study of blood T cell repertoires in COVID-19 (dated by TCRdb to 2020 to 2022). The library was prepared using the immunoSEQ multiplex PCR assay. Held by TCRdb, this immuneACCESS table contains in-frame sequences only and omits some clones. Under half of the omission traces to an unresolved V gene where checked; the cause of the rest is unknown. The sample data list more than 250,000 clones, and roughly nine tenths of these were observed just once. The ten largest clones represent around 3.6% of the sample. Source material: peripheral blood. These receptors originate from a man between 18 and 29 years old with active or convalescent COVID-19.

This rearrangement joins TRBV30 to TRBJ2-1; 16 bases fit TRBD2. Germline V gene data show CDR1 as GTSNPN and CDR2 as SVGIG (reference sequence). This CDR3 is built from 16 residues. V trimming: 3 bases; J trimming: 8 bases; junction bases outside the gene matches: 7. Here the CDR3 DNA reads TGTGCCTGGAGCCGCGGGACTAGCGGGGGGGCATATGAGCAGTTCTTC. Its translation is CAWSRGTSGGAYEQFF.

For this clone: Mismatch with germline at one junction end may stem from a read error. The chain couples TRBV4-1 to TRBJ2-1; 12 bases line up with TRBD2. The CDR3 has 20 residues. Germline lookup yields CDR1 MGHRA and CDR2 YSYEKL. The DNA for the CDR3 is TGCGCCAGTAGCCAAGAATCGGGACTAGCGGGCGTGAGCTCCTACAATGAGCAGTTCTTC. It codes for CASSQESGLAGVSSYNEQFF.

As concerns this clone: A read error may account for a junction end that differs from germline. CDR3 nucleotide sequence: TGTGCCAGCAGCTTGGCGGGAGGCTCCCACGAGCAGTACTTC. Translated, it gives CASSLAGGSHEQYF. The chain joins TRBV7-2 to TRBJ2-7; 8 bases line up with TRBD2. The CDR3 has 14 residues. The germline V gene encodes CDR1 SGHTA and CDR2 FQGNSA.

This clone was found a few times. The CDR3 loop is CASLDGAGEMGGYTF. CDR3 nucleotide sequence: TGTGCCAGCCTCGACGGAGCAGGGGAAATGGGTGGCTACACCTTC. The V and J genes are TRBV6-5 and TRBJ1-2, with a weak D call TRBD1 (6 bases). Trimming left V 8 bases short and J 7 bases short, with 23 bases between. The V gene's germline CDR1 is MNHEY and CDR2 SVGAGI. CDR3 length equals 15 residues.

The CDR3 bases are TGTGCCAGCAGTTACGTACAGGGAAAGGATCAGCCCCAGCATTTT. It yields the protein CASSYVQGKDQPQHF. This chain links TRBV6-5 with TRBJ1-5; tentative D call: TRBD1 (6 bases). Germline lookup yields CDR1 MNHEY and CDR2 SVGAGI. The CDR3 length is 15 residues. V was clipped by 2 bases and J by 5 bases, with 13 bases between them.

A single count supports this clone. This rearrangement joins TRBV5-1 to TRBJ2-5; no definite D call. CDR1 is SGHRS, CDR2 YFSETQ, per germline. This CDR3 has 16 amino acids. V was clipped by 4 bases and J by 5 bases, with 21 bases between them. The DNA of the CDR3 is TGCGCCAGCAGCCCTAGACCCTGGTCGGTCGGGGAGACCCAGTACTTC. Translating it yields CASSPRPWSVGETQYF.

The chain employs TRBV11-2 and TRBJ1-2; D ambiguous. Germline V lookup: CDR1 SGHAT, CDR2 FQNNGV. V was pared by 0 bases and J by 7 bases, with 15 bases between. The CDR3 is made up of 15 amino acids. The CDR3 region has the DNA TGTGCCAGCAGCTTAGAAGTCAGGATCTTGAGTGGCTACACCTTC. This sequence encodes CASSLEVRILSGYTF.

The CDR3 sequence: CASSSGLAGVVGELFF. CDR3 in DNA: TGTGCCAGCAGCTCTGGACTAGCGGGAGTCGTCGGGGAGCTGTTTTTT. The chain links TRBV5-4 to TRBJ2-2; TRBD2 matches 13 bases. Trimming took 3 bases from V and 7 from J; bases not matched to a gene: 6. The CDR3 totals 16 residues. Germline assignment: CDR1 SGHNT and CDR2 YYREEE (reference sequence).

This clone has a handful of counts. The rearrangement joins TRBV3-1 (or the pseudogene TRBV3-2) to TRBJ2-7, with D tentatively TRBD2 (5 bases). The length of the CDR3 is 15 residues. V lost 4 bases and J 0 bases, leaving 13 bases between the germline ends. The germline CDR1 and CDR2 sequences are LGHDT and YNNKEL (reference sequence). The DNA for the CDR3 is TGTGCCAGCAGCCCTCCGGGATTAAGCTCCTACGAGCAGTACTTC. It encodes CASSPPGLSSYEQYF.

The V and J genes are TRBV11-1 and TRBJ2-5, with D uncertain. The CDR3 runs 14 residues. Trimming took 7 bases from V and 2 from J, leaving 14 bases between them. The germline CDR1 and CDR2 sequences are SGHAT and FQDESV (reference sequence). This CDR3 is CASTSFSTQETQYF. The CDR3 DNA sequence: TGTGCCAGCACCTCCTTCAGTACACAAGAGACCCAGTACTTC.

V is TRBV9 and J is TRBJ2-2; 11 nucleotides line up with TRBD2. The V gene end was trimmed by 4 bases and the J gene end by 6 bases; junction bases not matched to a gene: 8. Germline V lookup: CDR1 SGDLS, CDR2 YYNGEE. The CDR3 is 16 residues long. CDR3 DNA: TGTGCCAGCAGCCCCATAGCGGGGGGGCCGCCCGGGGAGCTGTTTTTT. This codes for CASSPIAGGPPGELFF.

The rearrangement links TRBV9 to TRBJ2-2; no clear D. CDR1 SGDLS and CDR2 YYNGEE come from the germline V gene. The germline V and J ends were trimmed by 2 bases and 5 bases, with 4 bases remaining between them. The CDR3 is 12 amino acids. The CDR3 region has the DNA TGTGCCAGCAGCGTCGTTACCGGGGAGCTGTTTTTT. As protein: CASSVVTGELFF.

In its sample, this clone was seen a few times. J is TRBJ2-7 and V is TRBV7-2, with 10 bases that match TRBD2. J lost 7 bases, V lost 4 bases, and 10 bases had no gene match. CDR1 is SGHTA and CDR2 is FQGNSA in the germline V gene. This CDR3 contains 15 residues. The CDR3 loop is CASSSQGLAVGEQYF. In DNA, the CDR3 is TGTGCCAGCAGCTCGCAAGGACTAGCGGTCGGTGAGCAGTACTTC.

This rearrangement joins TRBV7-2 to TRBJ1-3; 8 bases are a match to TRBD1. In germline, CDR1 is SGHTA, CDR2 FQGNSA. CDR3 length: 16 amino acids. J lost 2 bases, V lost 4 bases, and 7 bases had no gene match. Written as DNA, the CDR3 is TGTGCCAGCAGCTACTCTGCAGGGGGCGCTGGAAACACCATATATTTT. The encoded protein is CASSYSAGGAGNTIYF.

The chain recombines TRBV19 with TRBJ1-1, with D possibly TRBD1 on 5 matching bases. Germline loops: CDR1 LNHDA, CDR2 SQIVND (reference sequence). V shed 3 bases and J shed 1 base, with 9 bases lying between them. The CDR3 covers 14 residues. CDR3 DNA: TGTGCCAGTAGTATTTGGGGGGGGAACACTGAAGCTTTCTTT. Encoded protein: CASSIWGGNTEAFF.

This chain uses TRBV11-3 with TRBJ2-2; TRBD1 aligns across 10 bases. Germline-derived CDR1 and CDR2 are SGHNT and YENEEA. The V gene end was trimmed by 1 base and the J gene end by 7 bases; junction bases not matched to a gene: 3. The CDR3 covers 15 residues. The CDR3 DNA follows: TGTGCCAGCAGCTTAGGACAGGGGGCGAACGGGGAGCTGTTTTTT. Translation: CASSLGQGANGELFF.

Only one count was recorded for this clone. This chain links TRBV10-1 with TRBJ1-1, with 7 bases that match TRBD1. The length of the CDR3 is 15 residues. The ends lost 4 bases at V and 0 bases at J; junction bases unmatched: 5. Germline V CDR1 and CDR2: WNHNN, SYGVQD (reference sequence). The CDR3 coding sequence is TGCGCCAGCAGTGCGACGACAGGGATGAACACTGAAGCTTTCTTT. Its protein is CASSATTGMNTEAFF.

The chain employs TRBV7-9 and TRBJ1-2; 9 nucleotides agree with TRBD1. CDR3 length: 15 residues. V shed 5 bases, J shed 6 bases, and the junction held 10 bases outside the gene matches. The germline V gene has CDR1 SEHNR and CDR2 FQNEAQ (reference sequence). The CDR3 spells CASSDGTGSVDGYTF. As DNA, the CDR3 is TGTGCCAGCAGCGACGGGACAGGGAGTGTGGATGGCTACACCTTC.

The chain's CDR3 is CATSDSTFYGYTF. The CDR3 nucleotides read TGTGCCACCAGTGACAGCACGTTCTATGGCTACACCTTC. This chain links TRBV15 with TRBJ1-2, with a tentative D call TRBD1 (5 bases). V lost 6 bases, J lost 4 bases, and 12 bases lay in between. Germline V gene lookup returns CDR1 LNHNV and CDR2 YYDKDF (reference sequence). The length of the CDR3 is 13 residues.

The chain couples TRBV30 to TRBJ2-7; D gene ambiguous. The CDR3 has 14 amino acids. CDR1 GTSNPN and CDR2 SVGIG come from the germline V gene (reference sequence). The ends were cut back, 6 bases at V and 3 bases at J, with 18 bases in the middle. The DNA of the CDR3 is TGTGCCTGCAACCATGGAGACGGTCACTACGAGCAGTACTTC. Translation gives CACNHGDGHYEQYF.

The chain has TRBV2 and TRBJ2-1; weak D call: TRBD2 (5 bases). V lost 8 bases, J lost 4 bases, and 12 bases lay in between. From germline, CDR1 is SNHLY and CDR2 FYNNEI. The CDR3 consists of 13 residues. The CDR3 region is CASSLGGYNEQFF. As DNA, the CDR3 is TGTGCCAGCTCGCTGGGCGGGTACAATGAGCAGTTCTTC.

CDR3 amino acids: CASSRIHRDNIQYF. The CDR3, as DNA: TGTGCCAGCTCACGGATTCACAGGGACAACATTCAGTACTTC. V usage is TRBV18 and J usage is TRBJ2-4; a weak D match, TRBD1 (6 bases). Trimming stripped 4 bases from V and 7 bases from J, with 14 bases between. The CDR3 length is 14 residues. The germline V gene encodes CDR1 KGHSH and CDR2 LQKENI.

The J gene is TRBJ2-1, the V gene TRBV24-1; 7 nucleotides align to TRBD2. V was clipped by 7 bases and J by 4 bases; unmatched bases: 3. This CDR3 is built from 13 residues. The germline gives CDR1 KGHDR, CDR2 SFDVKD. The CDR3 DNA is TGTGCCACCAGGGGGGGGAATTACAATGAGCAGTTCTTC. This gives the protein CATRGGNYNEQFF.

The chain links TRBV7-9 to TRBJ1-2; a weak D match, TRBD1 (6 bases). This CDR3 has 14 amino acids. Trimming removed 0 bases from V and 4 bases from J, with 9 bases in between. The V gene's germline CDR1 is SEHNR and CDR2 FQNEAQ (reference sequence). The CDR3 DNA follows: TGTGCCAGCAGCTTAGCAGGGGGATCCTATGGCTACACCTTC. Translation gives CASSLAGGSYGYTF.

The chain recombines TRBV9 with TRBJ1-5; 7 bases are shared with TRBD1. The CDR3 covers 14 residues. J was trimmed by 6 bases and V by 3 bases; bases with no gene match: 6. The V gene's germline CDR1 is SGDLS and CDR2 YYNGEE. CDR3 sequence reads: CASSAAGGSQPQHF. The CDR3 coding sequence is TGTGCCAGCAGCGCCGCAGGGGGGAGTCAGCCCCAGCATTTT.